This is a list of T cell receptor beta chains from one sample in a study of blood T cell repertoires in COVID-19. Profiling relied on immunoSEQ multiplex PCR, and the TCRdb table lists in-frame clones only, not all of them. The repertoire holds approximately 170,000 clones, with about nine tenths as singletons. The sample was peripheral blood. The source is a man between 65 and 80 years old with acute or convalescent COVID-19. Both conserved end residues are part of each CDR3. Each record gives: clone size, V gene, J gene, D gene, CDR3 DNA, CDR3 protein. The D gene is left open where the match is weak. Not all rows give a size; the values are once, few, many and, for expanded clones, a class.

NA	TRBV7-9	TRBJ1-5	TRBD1	TGTGCCAGCAGCGCACCGGGACAGGGTAGCAATCAGCCCCAGCATTTT	CASSAPGQGSNQPQHF
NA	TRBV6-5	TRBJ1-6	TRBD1	TGTGCCAGCAGGAGCATCAGGGGGCCCCTCCACTTT	CASRSIRGPLHF
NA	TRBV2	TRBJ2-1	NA	TGTGCCAGCAGTGAAAACCGAGATCGGTACAATGAGCAGTTCTTC	CASSENRDRYNEQFF
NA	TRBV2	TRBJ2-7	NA	TGTGCCAGCAGTGAACAGGGGAATTTCTACGAGCAGTACTTC	CASSEQGNFYEQYF
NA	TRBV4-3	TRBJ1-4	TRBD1	TGCGCCAGCAGCCAAGATACTAGGACAGGGTACGAAAAACTGTTTTTT	CASSQDTRTGYEKLFF
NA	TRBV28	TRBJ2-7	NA	TGTGCCAGCAGTACGACGGGACTCCAGACCTACGAGCAGTACTTC	CASSTTGLQTYEQYF
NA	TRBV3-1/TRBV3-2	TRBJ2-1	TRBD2	TGTGCCAGCAGCCAAAACCTACTAGCGGGAGACGAGCAGTTCTTC	CASSQNLLAGDEQFF
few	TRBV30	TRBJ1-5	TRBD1	TGTGCCTGGACGGCAAAGGGGACAGGGGTTTTGAGCAATCAGCCCCAGCATTTT	CAWTAKGTGVLSNQPQHF
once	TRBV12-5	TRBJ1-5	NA	TGTGCTAGTGGTTTGGTACAAGGAGGGTGGGGTGATCAGCCCCAGCATTTT	CASGLVQGGWGDQPQHF
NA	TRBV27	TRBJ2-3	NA	TGTGCCAGCAGTTTCCCCGGCGGGGATACGCAGTATTTT	CASSFPGGDTQYF
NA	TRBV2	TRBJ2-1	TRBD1	TGTGCCAGCAGTCCGGACAGGGGGGGGTACAATGAGCAGTTCTTC	CASSPDRGGYNEQFF
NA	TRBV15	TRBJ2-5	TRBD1	TGTGCCACCAGGGAAGGGACAGCGCAAGAGACCCAGTACTTC	CATREGTAQETQYF
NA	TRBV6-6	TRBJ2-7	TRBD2	TGTGCCAGCAGTTACCCAGGGAGGGGAGGCCACGAGCAGTACTTC	CASSYPGRGGHEQYF
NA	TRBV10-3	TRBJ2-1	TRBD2	TGTGCCATCAGTGAAAAGGGTAGCGGGCGAGACAATGAGCAGTTCTTC	CAISEKGSGRDNEQFF
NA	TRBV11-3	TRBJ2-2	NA	TGTGCCAGCAGCTTAGATCAGGCCGGGGAGCTGTTTTTT	CASSLDQAGELFF
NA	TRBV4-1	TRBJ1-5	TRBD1	TGCGCCAGCACCCCGGGACAGGGGCTACAGGGGCAGCCCCAGCATTTT	CASTPGQGLQGQPQHF
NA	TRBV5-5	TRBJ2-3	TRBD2	TGTGCCAGCAGCCCCTGGCCTAGCGGGGGGACAGATACGCAGTATTTT	CASSPWPSGGTDTQYF
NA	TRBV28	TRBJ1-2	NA	TGTGCCAGCAGAACTCGGGGGGCAGGGCCCGAGTATGGCTACACCTTC	CASRTRGAGPEYGYTF
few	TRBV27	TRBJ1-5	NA	TGTGTCGATACCCTCGGGGGGGCGCGGAACAATCAGCCCCAGCATTTT	CVDTLGGARNNQPQHF
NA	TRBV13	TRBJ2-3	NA	TGTGCCAGCTCTGCAGGCCCCTCGGCAGATACGCAGTATTTT	CASSAGPSADTQYF
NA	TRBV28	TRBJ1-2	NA	TGTGCCAGCAGTCCCACGAGGGCGTATAACTATGGCTACACCTTC	CASSPTRAYNYGYTF
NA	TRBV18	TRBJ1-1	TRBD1	TGTGCCAGCTCACCACCAGGGGGCAGGGTGAACACTGAAGCTTTCTTT	CASSPPGGRVNTEAFF
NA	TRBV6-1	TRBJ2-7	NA	TGTGCCAGCAGTGAAGGGACAGTTTTTACCTACGAGCAGTACTTC	CASSEGTVFTYEQYF
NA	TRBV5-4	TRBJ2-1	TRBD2	TGTGCCAGCAGCTCGAGACTAGCGGGGGGTCTCGGGGATGAGCAGTTCTTC	CASSSRLAGGLGDEQFF
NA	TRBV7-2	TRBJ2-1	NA	TGTGCCAGCAGCTCGAGGCAAGCCTACAATGAGCAGTTCTTC	CASSSRQAYNEQFF
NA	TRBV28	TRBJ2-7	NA	TGTGCCTGCCACAGGGTTTCCTACGAGCAGTACTTC	CACHRVSYEQYF
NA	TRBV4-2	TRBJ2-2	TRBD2	TGTGCCAGCAGCCAAGTACTAGCGGGAGTTGGTACCGGGGAGCTGTTTTTT	CASSQVLAGVGTGELFF
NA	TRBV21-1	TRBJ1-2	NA	NA	CASSSYREWGKGNYGYTF
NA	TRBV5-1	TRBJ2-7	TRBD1	TGCGCCAGCAGCTTCCTCACCGGGACAGGGATCCACGAGCAGTACTTC	CASSFLTGTGIHEQYF
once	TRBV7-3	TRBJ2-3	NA	TGTGCCAGCAGCTTAACGCGGACTACAGATACGCAGTATTTT	CASSLTRTTDTQYF
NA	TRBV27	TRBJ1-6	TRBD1	TGTGCCAGCAGATTACGCCGGGACAGCCATAATTCACCCCTCCACTTT	CASRLRRDSHNSPLHF
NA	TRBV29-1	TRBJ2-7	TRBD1	TGCAGCGTTGAAAGGCAGGGGGCCTCCTACGAGCAGTACTTC	CSVERQGASYEQYF
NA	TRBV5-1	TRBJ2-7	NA	TGCGCCAGTAGCTCGTTGAGCTCCTACGAGCAGTACTTC	CASSSLSSYEQYF
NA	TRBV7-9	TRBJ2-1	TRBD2	TGTGCCAGCAGTCAGACTAGCCGTTCCTACAATGAGCAGTTCTTC	CASSQTSRSYNEQFF
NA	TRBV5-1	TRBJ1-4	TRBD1	TGCGCCAGCAGCTTGGGCCAGGGGGAGATTCTGGGAAAACTGTTTTTT	CASSLGQGEILGKLFF
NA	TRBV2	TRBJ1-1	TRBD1	TGTGCCAGCAGTGTTGACAGGGCGAACACTGAAGCTTTCTTT	CASSVDRANTEAFF
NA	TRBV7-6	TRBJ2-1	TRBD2	TGTGCCAGCAGCTTAGCCCCGGGAGGTAAAAGCTCCTACAATGAGCAGTTCTTC	CASSLAPGGKSSYNEQFF
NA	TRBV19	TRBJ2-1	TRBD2	TGTGCCAGTAGTATCACTAGCGGGAGGGCCGTCGACAATGAGCAGTTCTTC	CASSITSGRAVDNEQFF
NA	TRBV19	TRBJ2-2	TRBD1	TGTGCCAGTAGTCAGGGGGAGTACACCGGGGAGCTGTTTTTT	CASSQGEYTGELFF
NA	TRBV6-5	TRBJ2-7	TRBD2	TGTGCCAGCAGCCCCGGGGGGGCTTGGTACGAGCAGTACTTC	CASSPGGAWYEQYF
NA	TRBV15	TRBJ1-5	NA	TGTGCCACCAGCAGAGCGGGAGGGGCTAATCAGCCCCAGCATTTT	CATSRAGGANQPQHF
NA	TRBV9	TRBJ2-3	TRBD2	TGTGCCAGCAGCGCCCGACTAGCGGGGGTAGATACGCAGTATTTT	CASSARLAGVDTQYF
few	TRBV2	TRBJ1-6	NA	TGTGCCAGCAGTGAATACAGTTCGGATTCACCCCTCCACTTT	CASSEYSSDSPLHF
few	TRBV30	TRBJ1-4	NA	TGTGCCTGGAGTATCGTGGAGGGTGAAAAACTGTTTTTT	CAWSIVEGEKLFF
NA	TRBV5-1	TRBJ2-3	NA	TGCGCCAGCAGTGAGGGAACGGGCACAGATACGCAGTATTTT	CASSEGTGTDTQYF
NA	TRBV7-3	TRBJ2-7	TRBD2	TGTGCCAGCAGCTTAAGCGGGGGATACGAGCAGTACTTC	CASSLSGGYEQYF
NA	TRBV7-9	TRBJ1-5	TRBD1	TGTGCCAGCAGCTTAGGACAGGGGGTGCCCCAGCATTTT	CASSLGQGVPQHF
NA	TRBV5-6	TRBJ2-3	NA	TGTGCCAGCAGCTTCCTCCCAAGATGGACAGTCTGGAATACGCAGTATTTT	CASSFLPRWTVWNTQYF
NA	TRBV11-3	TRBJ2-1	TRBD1	TGTGCCAGCAGTCCCGGGACAGGGAACTACAATGAGCAGTTCTTC	CASSPGTGNYNEQFF
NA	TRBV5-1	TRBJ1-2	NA	TGCGCCAGCAGCTTGGCAGGGATCAACTATGGCTACACCTTC	CASSLAGINYGYTF
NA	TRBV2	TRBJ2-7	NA	TGTGCCAGCAGTGAAGTGGGGTTCGGGGGATACGAGCAGTACTTC	CASSEVGFGGYEQYF
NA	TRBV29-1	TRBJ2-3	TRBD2	TGCAGCGTTGACGCGACTAGCAGTACGCAGTATTTT	CSVDATSSTQYF